The 32 T cell receptor beta chains below all came from one sample that was sequenced in a study of tumor-infiltrating lymphocytes in primary liver carcinoma. A constant-region primer primed TCR beta cDNA synthesis from 400 to 600 ng of total RNA. Three nested multiplex PCR rounds, a slightly modified ARM-PCR, produced the libraries for TCR beta. Two initial PCR rounds of about 10 cycles each paired TRBV1-TRBV30 forward primers with a C-beta reverse primer. TCRdb called the multiplex PCR reads again in MiXCR, with one record for every CDR3 protein. Here the sample spans fewer than 25,000 distinct CDR3 sequences, under 75% being singletons. Between about 17 and 34 mg of unsorted bulk tissue served as the source from which RNA and DNA were co-extracted. The sample taken for sequencing was liver tumor tissue from sampling region 1. Regarding subset: tumor region T1, superior pole. These receptors originate from a man aged 40-50 years with primary liver carcinoma and hepatitis B virus infection.

This clonotype was seen more than once but under ten times. V is TRBV11-2 and J is TRBJ2-1; 7 nucleotides agree with TRBD2. Germline-derived CDR1 and CDR2 are SGHAT and FQNNGV. The CDR3 spans 13 residues. The CDR3, as DNA: TGTGTTAGCAGCCCCGACGGGGGGAGTGAGCAGTTCTTC. Its protein product is CVSSPDGGSEQFF.

This clonotype is labeled as medium-sized (0.01 to 0.1%). The rearrangement links TRBV29-1 to TRBJ2-7; 8 bases map to TRBD2. This CDR3 spans 12 amino acids. CDR1 SQVTM and CDR2 ANQGSEA come from the germline V gene. V shed 5 bases, J shed 7 bases, and the junction held 7 bases outside the gene matches. This CDR3 is CSVRAGGSEQYF. The CDR3 coding sequence is TGCAGCGTTAGGGCGGGAGGTTCAGAGCAGTACTTC.

The chain has TRBV11-2 and TRBJ2-7, with 9 bases that match TRBD1. Germline CDR1 and CDR2: SGHAT and FQNNGV. The J segment lost 9 bases and the V segment lost 5 bases, leaving 14 bases of the junction unmatched. This CDR3 contains 15 residues. CDR3 sequence (DNA): TGTGCCAGCAGCCAAGGGACAGGGAAAACCTACAGGCAGTACTTC. This translates into CASSQGTGKTYRQYF.

The chain couples TRBV6-2 or TRBV6-3 to TRBJ2-7, with 7 bases aligning to TRBD1. Germline values: CDR1 MNHEY, CDR2 SVGEGT. The CDR3 totals 15 residues. The CDR3 DNA follows: TGTGTCAGTAGTTACCATCTAGACAGGGCGTACGAGCAGTACTTC. Its protein product is CVSSYHLDRAYEQYF.

The rearrangement uses TRBV30 and TRBJ2-3, with 9 nucleotides matching TRBD2. There are 15 residues in the CDR3. Germline values: CDR1 GTSNPN, CDR2 SVGIG (reference sequence). The CDR3 DNA follows: TGTGAGTGGTTTCGGGCGGGAGGGCCAGCAGATACGCAGTATTTT. Its protein is CEWFRAGGPADTQYF.

This clonotype came up a few times. Here the CDR3 omits its conserved ending phenylalanine or tryptophan, so a read error is the likely source. The CDR3 reads CTSRTTDTQYL. DNA of the CDR3: TGTACCAGCAGGACCACAGATACGCAGTATCTT. V and J are TRBV12-3 or TRBV12-4 and TRBJ2-3, with D unclear. The CDR3 runs to 11 residues.

Details on this clonotype: The CDR3 ends on some other residue instead of the conserved phenylalanine or tryptophan, so this is likely a read error. J is TRBJ2-7 and V is TRBV11-2; D remains unclear. This CDR3 has 16 residues. CDR1 and CDR2 from the germline V gene are SGHAT and FQNNGV. V gave up 3 bases and J gave up 2 bases, with 17 bases separating them. CDR3 bases: TGTGCCAGCAGCTTCAGTGCGACCAGCCTACCCTACGAGCAGTACCTC. Its protein is CASSFSATSLPYEQYL.

A single count supports this clonotype. At one end the junction does not follow the germline gene, possibly because of a read error. The chain links TRBV11-2 to TRBJ1-2, with unresolved D. Germline-derived CDR1 and CDR2 are SGHAT and FQNNGV. The CDR3 sequence is 14 residues long. The CDR3 DNA reads TGTGCCAGCAGCTTAGAGCCTACTAACTATGGCTACGCGTTC. This translates into CASSLEPTNYGYAF. Filled out from reference TRBV11-2 and TRBJ1-2, the complete variable domain reads EAGVAQSPRYKIIEKRQSVAFWCNPISGHATLYWYQQILGQGPKLLIQFQNNGVVDDSQLPKDRFSAERLKGVDSTLKIQPAKLEDSAVYLCASSLEPTNYGYAFGSGTRLTVV.

As for this clonotype: An end of the junction differs from the germline gene, which may be a read error. The chain recombines TRBV11-2 with TRBJ2-2, with D perhaps matching TRBD2 (5 bases). This CDR3 is 15 amino acids long. Per germline, CDR1 SGHAT and CDR2 FQNNGV. CDR3 region: CVSSFAGSNTGELFF. As DNA, the CDR3 is TGTGTCAGCAGCTTTGCGGGTTCGAACACCGGGGAACTGTTTTTT.

This clonotype has only a few counts. Mismatch with germline at one junction end may stem from a read error. The chain couples TRBV4-1 to TRBJ1-3, with D unresolved. The CDR3 is 16 residues long. Germline CDR1 is MGHRA and CDR2 is YSYEKL. In DNA form, the CDR3 reads TGCGCCAGCAGCCAGAGTAACGGATTGTACGGAAGCACCATATATTTT. This gives the protein CASSQSNGLYGSTIYF.

Details on this clonotype: A much larger clone sits a single nucleotide away, making a read error possible. The CDR3 coding sequence is TGTGCCAGCAGCACTACGAGGGGGCACGGCTACACCTTC. Its protein product is CASSTTRGHGYTF. The gene calls are TRBV9 and TRBJ1-2; TRBD1 matches 7 bases. The CDR3 length is 13 residues. V dropped 4 bases and J dropped 8; count of bases not matched to a gene: 8. Germline CDR1 SGDLS, CDR2 YYNGEE.

This clonotype has only a few counts. This clone may be a read error of a much larger clone one base away. This sequence joins TRBV11-2 and TRBJ2-3; 11 bases are a match to TRBD1. CDR1 is SGHAT and CDR2 is FQNNGV in the germline V gene. This CDR3 has 14 residues. In DNA form, the CDR3 reads TGTGCCGGCAGCAAAGGACAGGGGGCAGATAAGCAGTATTTT. Its protein product is CAGSKGQGADKQYF.

In its sample, this clonotype was seen a few times. It is likely a read error, because the conserved phenylalanine at the end of the CDR3 is missing. The V gene is TRBV11-2, the J gene TRBJ2-5, with no clear D. V lost 3 bases and J lost 5, with 10 bases in between. The V gene's germline CDR1 is SGHAT and CDR2 FQNNGV. This CDR3 contains 13 residues. The CDR3: CASSLELGETQYY. The CDR3 nucleotides are TGTGCCAGCAGCTTGGAGTTGGGCGAGACCCAGTACTAC.

Details on this clonotype: This may be a read error: a much more frequent sequence differs by one nucleotide. This chain joins TRBV2 and TRBJ2-7; 8 nucleotides match TRBD1. From germline, CDR1 is SNHLY and CDR2 FYNNEI. The CDR3 consists of 13 residues. The CDR3, as DNA: TGTGCCATTCGGGACAGGTGCTCCTACGAGCGGTACTTC. This sequence encodes CAIRDRCSYERYF.

Points on this clonotype: One end of the junction varies from germline; a read error may be responsible. J is TRBJ1-4 and V is TRBV11-2, with D perhaps matching TRBD1 (6 bases). The CDR3 length is 15 residues. Per the germline V gene, CDR1 is SGHAT and CDR2 is FQNNGV. The DNA of the CDR3 is TGTGTCAGCAGCTTAGACAGGTTCGCTAATGAAAAACTGTTGTTT. Encoded protein: CVSSLDRFANEKLLF.

This clonotype was seen ten or more times. The J gene is TRBJ2-5, the V gene TRBV11-2; D ambiguous. The V end lost 5 bases, the J end lost 2 bases, and 12 bases lay between the germline ends. There are 14 residues in the CDR3. CDR1 is SGHAT and CDR2 is FQNNGV in the germline V gene. The CDR3 sequence: CASSPSTPQETQYF. As DNA, the CDR3 is TGTGCCAGCAGCCCGAGTACCCCTCAAGAGACCCAGTACTTC.

Concerning this clonotype itself: One end of the junction is discordant with germline, which a read error may explain. This rearrangement joins TRBV12-3 or TRBV12-4 to TRBJ2-1; perhaps TRBD2 as D (5 bases). The length of the CDR3 is 13 residues. CDR3 nucleotides: TGTGCCAGTGAATTGGGAGACCACAATGAGCAGTTGTTC. It specifies CASELGDHNEQLF.

A word on this clonotype: An end of the junction differs from the germline gene, which may be a read error. V and J are TRBV11-2 and TRBJ1-5; D is undetermined. CDR1 is SGHAT and CDR2 is FQNNGV in the germline V gene. CDR3 length: 14 amino acids. The CDR3 reads CANSLRELGQPQHF. DNA of the CDR3: TGTGCCAACAGCTTAAGGGAGCTCGGTCAGCCCCAACATTTT.

The V call is TRBV12-3 or TRBV12-4, the J call TRBJ2-3, with 7 positions matching TRBD2. With 7 bases clipped from V and 2 bases from J, the junction kept 12 bases outside the gene matches. The CDR3 is 16 amino acids. As DNA, the CDR3 is TGTGCCAGCACCCCGGGGAGGAGCGGGGACACAGATACGCAGTATTTT. This translates into CASTPGRSGDTDTQYF.

The gene calls are TRBV11-1 and TRBJ2-3; D not resolved. This CDR3 contains 15 residues. The V end lost 1 base, the J end lost 6 bases, and 14 bases lay between the germline ends. Germline lookup yields CDR1 SGHAT and CDR2 FQDESV (reference sequence). CDR3 sequence (DNA): TGTGCCAGCAGCTTAGGAAGATGGCGCGTGGATACGCAGTATTTT. It codes for CASSLGRWRVDTQYF. The variable domain in full, with the rest retrieved from reference TRBV11-1 and TRBJ2-3, is EAEVAQSPRYKITEKSQAVAFWCDPISGHATLYWYRQILGQGPELLVQFQDESVVDDSQLPKDRFSAERLKGVDSTLKIQPAELGDSAMYLCASSLGRWRVDTQYFGPGTRLTVL.

As concerns this clonotype: This may come from a read error, since a much larger clone is one base off. V gene TRBV28 combines with J gene TRBJ2-3; D remains ambiguous. Trimming took off 10 bases at V and 4 bases at J, with 15 bases between the two ends. This CDR3 is 13 amino acids long. Germline V gene data show CDR1 as MDHEN and CDR2 as SYDVKM. The CDR3: CANTEGSADTQYF. The CDR3 DNA sequence: TGTGCCAACACGGAAGGGTCCGCAGATACGCAGTATTTT.

A note on this clonotype: This CDR3 fails to terminate in the conserved phenylalanine or tryptophan, so it likely reflects a read error. The chain uses TRBV7-9 and TRBJ1-5; D remains unclear. Germline V gene lookup returns CDR1 SEHNR and CDR2 FQNEAQ (reference sequence). The ends were cut back, 5 bases at V and 12 bases at J, with 14 bases in the middle. This CDR3 has 12 residues. The chain's CDR3 is CASSAHFELQHL. CDR3 sequence (DNA): TGTGCCAGCAGCGCACATTTTGAGCTCCAGCATTTA.

Turning to this clonotype: The CDR3 end shows no conserved phenylalanine or tryptophan, and so a read error is likely. The chain links TRBV28 to TRBJ2-7, with TRBD1 identical over 7 bases. CDR1 MDHEN and CDR2 SYDVKM come from the germline V gene. Trimming removed 8 bases from V and 10 bases from J; junction bases left unmatched: 20. The CDR3 contains 15 residues. DNA for the CDR3: TGTGCCAGCGGACAATTCCCACCGACAGGACAGGAACAGTACTTA. Translation gives CASGQFPPTGQEQYL.

With regard to this clonotype: At one of its ends the junction is not consistent with the germline gene, which may arise from a read error. This sequence joins TRBV6-6 and TRBJ2-3; a possible D gene is TRBD2 (5 bases). The CDR3 consists of 15 residues. Looked up from germline, CDR1 is MNHNY and CDR2 is SVGAGI (reference sequence). The CDR3 DNA reads TGTGTCAGCACCGAAATCGGGATTAGTACAGATACGCAGTATTTT. It specifies CVSTEIGISTDTQYF.

This clonotype showed up just a few times. Its ends do not fully match the called genes, so a read error is possible. The gene calls are TRBV4-1 and TRBJ2-3; D may be TRBD2 (7 bases). Per the germline V gene, CDR1 is MGHRA and CDR2 is YSYEKL. The CDR3 is 14 residues long. CDR3 region: CASSQVTRGGTQYF. The CDR3 DNA is TGTGCCAGCAGCCAAGTCACAAGGGGGGGTACGCAGTATTTT.

This clonotype was observed at least ten times. The rearrangement joins TRBV29-1 to TRBJ1-1; possibly TRBD1 for D (5 bases). CDR1 and CDR2 (germline): SQVTM, ANQGSEA. Trimming removed 7 bases from V and 8 bases from J, with 14 bases in between. The CDR3 consists of 11 residues. Here the CDR3 reads CSARGTREAFF. The CDR3 coding sequence is TGCAGCGCCCGGGGCACAAGAGAAGCTTTCTTT.

Concerning this clonotype: At one boundary the junction diverges from the germline segment, which might be a read error. The chain uses TRBV14 and TRBJ2-2, with D uncertain. In germline, CDR1 is SGHDN, CDR2 FVKESK. This CDR3 spans 16 amino acids. The chain's CDR3 is CVSSHRRTGLTGELFF. CDR3 nucleotides: TGTGTCAGCAGCCACAGAAGGACGGGTCTCACCGGGGAGCTGTTTTTT.

Regarding this clonotype: In this CDR3 the conserved last residue, phenylalanine or tryptophan, is missing, so a read error is likely. The chain carries TRBV2 and TRBJ2-7; TRBD2 might be the D (6 bases). Germline assignment: CDR1 SNHLY and CDR2 FYNNEI. CDR3 length: 13 residues. Here the CDR3 reads CTSGYGSWYEQYI. CDR3 in DNA: TGTACCAGCGGCTACGGGAGCTGGTACGAGCAGTACATC.

This clonotype was found once. The chain links TRBV29-1 to TRBJ2-5; 12 bases are a match to TRBD2. CDR1 is SQVTM and CDR2 is ANQGSEA in the germline V gene. The length of the CDR3 is 13 residues. The CDR3 DNA reads as TGCATCGTCTCCGGGACTAGCGGGGAGACCCAGTACTTC. Amino acid sequence: CIVSGTSGETQYF.

V and J are TRBV6-2 or TRBV6-3 and TRBJ1-1; 9 nucleotides align to TRBD1. The V gene end was trimmed by 6 bases and the J gene end by 7 bases; junction bases not matched to a gene: 12. This CDR3 spans 15 amino acids. Germline values: CDR1 MNHEY, CDR2 SVGEGT. CDR3 protein: CASRTSYRGQNEAFF. The CDR3 bases are TGTGCCAGCAGGACTTCTTACAGGGGGCAGAATGAAGCTTTCTTT.

This clonotype was found once. This sequence joins TRBV11-3 and TRBJ2-1; D is possibly TRBD2 (5 bases). V lost 2 bases and J 6 bases, leaving 23 bases between the germline ends. The CDR3 covers 18 residues. In germline, CDR1 is SGHNT, CDR2 YENEEA. Written as DNA, the CDR3 is TGTGCCAGCAGCTTACACACCCCCGGGATTAGTGGGTTCAATGAGCAGTTCTTC. Translating it yields CASSLHTPGISGFNEQFF. The full variable domain, completed using reference TRBV11-3 and TRBJ2-1, is EAGVVQSPRYKIIEKKQPVAFWCNPISGHNTLYWYLQNLGQGPELLIRYENEEAVDDSQLPKDRFSAERLKGVDSTLKIQPAELGDSAVYLCASSLHTPGISGFNEQFFGPGTRLTVL.

This clonotype was found a few times. This may arise from a read error, as a much more abundant clone is one base away. The V and J genes are TRBV5-1 and TRBJ1-5; 8 positions agree with TRBD1. The V and J ends lost 4 bases and 2 bases, in that order; junction bases with no gene match: 11. Germline V gene lookup returns CDR1 SGHRS and CDR2 YFSETQ. CDR3 length: 17 residues. CDR3 in DNA: TGCGCCAGCAGCCAGGGACAGGATGGGTTGGGCAATCAGCCCCAGCATTTT. Translated, it gives CASSQGQDGLGNQPQHF.